This TCR beta chain was recorded in a study of CD8+ T cells in alopecia areata. Study overall: A 6-month off-drug phase came after tofacitinib, which had lasted 6 to 18 months.

Treatment: oral pan-JAK inhibitor, 5-10 mg twice daily. Lesional scalp punch biopsies and peripheral blood came from alopecia areata patients. PBMC-derived CD4+ and CD8+ T cells were sorted. cDNA serving as the sequencing template came from extracted, reverse transcribed RNA. Libraries were prepared by immunoSEQ multiplex PCR; TCRdb keeps only in-frame clonotypes and omits some of them. The table has just under 65,000 clones, around 45% seen once; the top ten hold about a fifth. Study-wide results and limits: While tofacitinib was given, many expanded lesional clones persisted in scalp and blood.

There are a few counts of this clone. The antigen remains undetermined. The CDR3 spans 13 residues. CDR1 is SQVTM and CDR2 is ANQGSEA in the germline V gene. V gave up 2 bases and J gave up 0 bases, with 8 bases separating them. The specimen was CD8+ T cells sorted from blood, collected around week 36, from a patient treated with tofacitinib. The chain couples TRBV29-1 to TRBJ2-7, with D hard to call. The receptor was isolated from a human donor with alopecia areata. DNA of the CDR3: TGCAGCGTTGAATCCCCTAGCTCCTACGAGCAGTACTTC. Its protein is CSVESPSSYEQYF.